The 13 T cell receptor beta chains given below trace back to one sample, sequenced in a study of CD8 T cells in ankylosing spondylitis. Regarding the study as a whole: A TCR beta motif made of about 8 highly homologous variants seemed typical of ankylosing spondylitis blood.

Using its own MiXCR run on the 5' RACE reads, TCRdb lists one record per CDR3 protein. The data contain roughly 440,000 distinct CDR3 sequences, over 15% of them singletons. No antigens are known for them. The sample taken for sequencing was blood, either unsorted or a sorted T cell fraction (not recorded which). These receptors were obtained from a male donor with ankylosing spondylitis.

This clonotype was detected many times. This chain connects TRBV7-9 to TRBJ2-5, with unresolved D. Germline V gives CDR1 SEHNR, CDR2 FQNEAQ (reference sequence). This CDR3 is 13 amino acids long. V lost 3 bases and J lost 5, with 10 bases in between. CDR3 amino acids: CASSFGRRETQYF. The DNA for the CDR3 is TGTGCCAGCAGCTTCGGGCGCAGGGAGACCCAGTACTTC.

The genes are TRBV6-1 and TRBJ2-1, with a possible D match to TRBD2 (5 bases). CDR3 length: 14 amino acids. Germline V CDR1 and CDR2: MNHNS, SASEGT. Trimming stripped 4 bases from V and 0 bases from J, with 7 bases between. The CDR3 DNA reads as TGTGCCAGCAGTGTAGCGCCCTCCTACAATGAGCAGTTCTTC. This translates into CASSVAPSYNEQFF.

The V and J genes are TRBV20-1 and TRBJ1-2; D gene ambiguous. The CDR3 has 12 amino acids. Trimming shortened V by 3 bases and J by 2 bases, and 7 bases separated the two germline ends. The germline gives CDR1 DFQATT, CDR2 SNEGSKA (reference sequence). CDR3 DNA sequence: TGCAGTGCTAGGACACCGAACTATGGCTACACCTTC. It encodes CSARTPNYGYTF.

The gene calls are TRBV10-3 and TRBJ1-5; D call uncertain. CDR1 and CDR2 from the germline V gene are ENHRY and SYGVKD. With 11 bases removed from V and 3 bases from J, the gap between germline ends came to 14 bases. This CDR3 comprises 13 residues. The CDR3 region has the DNA TGTGCCTCCACTGGGTTTCCCAATCAGCCCCAGCATTTT. Translating gives CASTGFPNQPQHF.

The V and J genes are TRBV28 and TRBJ1-5; tentatively, D is TRBD1 (5 bases). Germline V lookup: CDR1 MDHEN, CDR2 SYDVKM. The CDR3 is made up of 17 amino acids. The CDR3 loop reads CASSVVGGDYSNQPQHF. CDR3 nucleotides: TGTGCTTCATCAGTCGTCGGGGGGGATTATAGCAATCAGCCCCAGCATTTT.

The V gene is TRBV18, the J gene TRBJ2-7; D possibly corresponds to TRBD1 (6 bases). V dropped 3 bases and J dropped 0 bases, with 15 bases sitting between them. CDR3 length: 16 residues. The germline V gene encodes CDR1 KGHSH and CDR2 LQKENI. DNA for the CDR3: TGTGCCAGCTCACCGGTAACAGGGATCAGCTCCTACGAGCAGTACTTC. It translates to CASSPVTGISSYEQYF. Filled out from reference TRBV18 and TRBJ2-7, the complete variable domain reads NAGVMQNPRHLVRRRGQEARLRCSPMKGHSHVYWYRQLPEEGLKFMVYLQKENIIDESGMPKERFSAEFPKEGPSILRIQQVVRGDSAAYFCASSPVTGISSYEQYFGPGTRLTVT.

The V call is TRBV12-3 or TRBV12-4, the J call TRBJ2-5; a possible D gene is TRBD2 (6 bases). The CDR3 consists of 18 residues. V was shortened by 4 bases and J by 1 base, with 22 bases between the two germline ends. This chain's CDR3 is CASSSFGGMRVTQETQYF. The CDR3 nucleotides are TGTGCCAGCAGTTCCTTTGGGGGGATGAGGGTAACCCAAGAGACCCAGTACTTC.

This clonotype came up a few times. The chain is built from TRBV20-1 and TRBJ2-5, with a possible D match to TRBD2 (6 bases). Germline CDR1 reads DFQATT; CDR2 reads SNEGSKA (reference sequence). Trimming left V 7 bases short and J 5 bases short, with 14 bases between. The CDR3 contains 12 residues. CDR3 sequence: CSVEIGGETQYF. Written as DNA, the CDR3 is TGCAGTGTGGAGATCGGAGGGGAGACCCAGTACTTC.

A few counts support this clonotype. This sequence joins TRBV5-6 and TRBJ1-1; TRBD1 aligns across 7 bases. The CDR3 is made up of 16 amino acids. J gave up 0 bases and V 0 bases, and 5 bases lay outside the gene matches. CDR1 and CDR2 (germline): SGHDT, YYEEEE. Here the CDR3 reads CASSLGTGAVNTEAFF. The CDR3 DNA is TGTGCCAGCAGCTTGGGAACAGGGGCCGTGAACACTGAAGCTTTCTTT.

The rearrangement joins TRBV7-2 to TRBJ2-7, with unresolved D. The CDR3 spans 14 residues. CDR1 and CDR2 from the germline V gene are SGHTA and FQGNSA. Trimming removed 4 bases from V and 0 bases from J, with 10 bases in between. CDR3 nucleotide sequence: TGTGCCAGCAGCTACCAGGAGAGCTCCTACGAGCAGTACTTC. Translation: CASSYQESSYEQYF.

This clonotype was observed a few times. The V gene is TRBV12-3 or TRBV12-4, the J gene TRBJ1-1; 10 bases are a match to TRBD1. V dropped 6 bases and J dropped 10; count of bases not matched to a gene: 11. The CDR3 runs to 14 residues. CDR3 in DNA: TGTGCCAGCAGCCACGGACAGGGGGTAAGGGGAGCTTTCTTT. Residues: CASSHGQGVRGAFF.

The CDR3 DNA sequence: TGCGCCAGCAGCTCTGGGCAGGGCGAAGCCGAAGCTTTCTTT. Its protein is CASSSGQGEAEAFF. V gene TRBV5-1 combines with J gene TRBJ1-1; D may be TRBD1 (5 bases). CDR1 is SGHRS and CDR2 is YFSETQ in the germline V gene. The CDR3 is 14 residues long. The ends were cut back, 3 bases at V and 8 bases at J, with 17 bases in the middle.

This clonotype has more than one count but fewer than ten. This chain joins TRBV20-1 and TRBJ2-1; 10 bases map to TRBD2. Germline assignment: CDR1 DFQATT and CDR2 SNEGSKA (reference sequence). Trimming took 2 bases from V and 9 from J; bases not matched to a gene: 10. This CDR3 has 15 amino acids. The CDR3 bases are TGCAGTGCTAGAAACAGCCTAGCGGGAGAATTTGAGCAGTTCTTC. Its translation is CSARNSLAGEFEQFF.